A selection of T cell receptor beta chains follows, all from one sample in a study of Ad26.COV2.S vaccination and SARS-CoV-2 variants. Clones were read by immunoSEQ multiplex PCR, and TCRdb kept only the in-frame ones, dropping some. The sample carries under 150,000 clones, 75% to 90% recorded once. Sequencing used peripheral blood, obtained after recovery from COVID-19. These receptors came from a human donor who had recovered from COVID-19. CDR3s include the opening cysteine and the closing phenylalanine or tryptophan. Size is omitted from some rows. Given values are once, few, many or a class for expanded clones.

TRBV5-1,.,CASSLEGLPYEQYF
TRBV4-3,.,CASSSSFASGGGHEQFF
TRBV6-2/TRBV6-3,.,CASSYSGSYNEQFF
TRBV5-6,.,CASSQRTSGTRRETQYF
TRBV27,.,CASTKGQTNSPLHF
TRBV27,.,CASKRAPNTEAFF
TRBV6-4,.,CASNLGEGSPLHF
TRBV5-1,.,CASSFSGGLNTEAFF
TRBV11-2,.,CASSIMTGGPGANVLTF
TRBV12-3/TRBV12-4,.,CASSGKRTEAFF
TRBV28,.,CASRSAPRQGNEKLFF
TRBV7-9,once,CASSVGQGPNEKLFF
TRBV5-1,.,CASSLGRDTGELFF
TRBV19,once,CASMDRDSSYEQYF
TRBV23-1,.,CASSQSASGGAHEQYF
TRBV11-2,.,CASSARDRALRGSGYTF
TRBV2,.,CASSEAGGVGNTIYF
TRBV7-8,.,CASSLVRGRENTEAFF
TRBV6-5,.,CASSPTSGGLKTQYF
TRBV5-1,.,CASSADFYGYTF
TRBV19,.,CASSVYNSGNSPLHF
TRBV6-1,.,CASSEDLETEAFF
TRBV6-5,.,CASSYSGLAYNSPLHF
TRBV7-9,.,CASSLVGGLAFF
TRBV12-3/TRBV12-4,.,CASSLSGDYGYTF
TRBV11-2,.,CASSLEGTAYYEQYF
TRBV19,.,CASSMNRDNEQFF
TRBV12-3/TRBV12-4,once,CASSTGYRSPLHF
TRBV10-1,.,CASGKTGTGQPQHF
TRBV5-1,.,CASSLETRTANTEAFF
TRBV29-1,.,CSVEYVGSGEDNEQFF
TRBV9,.,CASSVLEGQGQETQYF
TRBV10-3,once,CAIKGPSVNEKLFF
TRBV30,.,CAWSVRQGNEKLFF
TRBV7-2,.,CASSLTSGAGNIQYF
TRBV5-1,.,CASSLAGGFYSPLHF
TRBV9,.,CASSSGFTYEQYF
TRBV5-1,.,CASSLGQLYEQYF